Given below is one TCR beta chain in context. Vbeta (60) and Jbeta (13) primers were used in the PCR. The protocol was immunoSEQ multiplex PCR, while the TCRdb copy is restricted to in-frame clones and leaves out a portion. The sample holds roughly 160,000 clones, 70% to 85% seen once. The CDR3 is 12 amino acids. The junction had 2 bases not matched to a gene; V was cut back by 5 bases and J by 5 bases. Germline CDR1 MDHEN, CDR2 SYDVKM. The sample originates from a study of cytomegalovirus exposure and HLA in healthy donors. This sequence joins TRBV28 and TRBJ2-7; 8 positions agree with TRBD1. Source material: PBMCs. This receptor was obtained from a man aged 25-45 years in good health and CMV-seropositive. This chain's CDR3 is CASSPDRDEQYF. In DNA, the CDR3 is TGTGCCAGCAGTCCGGACAGGGACGAGCAGTACTTC.